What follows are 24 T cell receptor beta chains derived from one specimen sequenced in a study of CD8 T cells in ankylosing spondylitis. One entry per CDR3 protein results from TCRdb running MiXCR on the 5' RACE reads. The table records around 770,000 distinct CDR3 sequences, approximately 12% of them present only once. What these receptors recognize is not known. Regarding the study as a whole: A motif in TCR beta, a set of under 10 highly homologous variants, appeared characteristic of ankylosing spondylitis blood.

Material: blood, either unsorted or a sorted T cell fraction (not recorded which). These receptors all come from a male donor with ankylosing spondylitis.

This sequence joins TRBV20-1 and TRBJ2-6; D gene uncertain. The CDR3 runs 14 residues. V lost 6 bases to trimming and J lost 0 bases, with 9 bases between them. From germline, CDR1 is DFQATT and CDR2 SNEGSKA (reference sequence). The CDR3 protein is CSATPLSGANVLTF. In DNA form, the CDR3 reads TGCAGTGCAACCCCCCTCTCTGGGGCCAACGTCCTGACTTTC.

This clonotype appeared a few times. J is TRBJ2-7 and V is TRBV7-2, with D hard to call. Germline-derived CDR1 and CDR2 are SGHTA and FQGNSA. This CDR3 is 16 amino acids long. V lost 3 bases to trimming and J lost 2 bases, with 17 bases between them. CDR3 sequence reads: CASSFIPSIRTYEQYF. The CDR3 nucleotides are TGTGCCAGCAGCTTTATCCCATCCATCCGGACCTACGAGCAGTACTTC. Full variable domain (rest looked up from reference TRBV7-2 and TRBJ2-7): GAGVSQSPSNKVTEKGKDVELRCDPISGHTALYWYRQSLGQGLEFLIYFQGNSAPDKSGLPSDRFSAERTGGSVSTLTIQRTQQEDSAVYLCASSFIPSIRTYEQYFGPGTRLTVT.

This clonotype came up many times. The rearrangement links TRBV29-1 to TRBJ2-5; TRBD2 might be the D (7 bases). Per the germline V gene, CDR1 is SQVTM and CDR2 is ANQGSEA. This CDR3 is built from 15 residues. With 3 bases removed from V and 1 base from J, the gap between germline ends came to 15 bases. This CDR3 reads CSVEIGGGVQETQYF. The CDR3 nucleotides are TGCAGCGTTGAGATTGGAGGGGGGGTCCAAGAGACCCAGTACTTC.

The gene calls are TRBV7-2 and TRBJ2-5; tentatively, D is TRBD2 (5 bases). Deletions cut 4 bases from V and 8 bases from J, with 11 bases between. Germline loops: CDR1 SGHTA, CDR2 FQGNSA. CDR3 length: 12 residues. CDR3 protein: CASSSPGLTQYF. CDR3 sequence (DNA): TGTGCCAGCAGCTCCCCGGGATTAACCCAGTACTTC.

The DNA of the CDR3 is TGTGCCAGCAGCTACGGACTAGGACAATACACCGGGGAGCTGTTTTTT. Translated: CASSYGLGQYTGELFF. V usage is TRBV7-2 and J usage is TRBJ2-2; 7 bases map to TRBD2. The CDR3 contains 16 residues. V dropped 4 bases and J dropped 3; count of bases not matched to a gene: 8. The V gene's germline CDR1 is SGHTA and CDR2 FQGNSA. The full variable domain, its missing parts supplied by reference TRBV7-2 and TRBJ2-2, is GAGVSQSPSNKVTEKGKDVELRCDPISGHTALYWYRQSLGQGLEFLIYFQGNSAPDKSGLPSDRFSAERTGGSVSTLTIQRTQQEDSAVYLCASSYGLGQYTGELFFGEGSRLTVL.

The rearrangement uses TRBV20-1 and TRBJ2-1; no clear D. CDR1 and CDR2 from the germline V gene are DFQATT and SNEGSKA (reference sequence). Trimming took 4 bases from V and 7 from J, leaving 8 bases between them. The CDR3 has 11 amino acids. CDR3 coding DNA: TGCAGTGCTAAGCTGGGGAATGAGCAGTTCTTC. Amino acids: CSAKLGNEQFF.

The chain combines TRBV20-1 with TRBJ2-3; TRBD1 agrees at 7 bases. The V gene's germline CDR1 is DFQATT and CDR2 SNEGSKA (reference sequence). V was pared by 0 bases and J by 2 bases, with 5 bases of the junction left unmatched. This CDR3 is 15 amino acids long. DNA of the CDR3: TGCAGTGCTAGAGATCACAGGGGCCTCACAGATACGCAGTATTTT. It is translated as CSARDHRGLTDTQYF.

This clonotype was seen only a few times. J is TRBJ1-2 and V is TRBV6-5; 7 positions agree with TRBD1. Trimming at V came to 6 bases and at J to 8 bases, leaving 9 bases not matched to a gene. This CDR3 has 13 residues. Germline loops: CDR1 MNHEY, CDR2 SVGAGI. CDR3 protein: CASSGQETMGYTF. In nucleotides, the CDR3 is TGTGCCAGCAGCGGACAGGAAACTATGGGCTACACCTTC.

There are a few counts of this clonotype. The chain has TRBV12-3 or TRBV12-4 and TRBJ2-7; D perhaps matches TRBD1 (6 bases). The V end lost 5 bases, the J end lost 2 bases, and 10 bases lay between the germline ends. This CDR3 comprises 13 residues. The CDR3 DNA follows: TGTGCCAGCAGTAACAGGGCCCCCTACGAGCAGTACTTC. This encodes CASSNRAPYEQYF.

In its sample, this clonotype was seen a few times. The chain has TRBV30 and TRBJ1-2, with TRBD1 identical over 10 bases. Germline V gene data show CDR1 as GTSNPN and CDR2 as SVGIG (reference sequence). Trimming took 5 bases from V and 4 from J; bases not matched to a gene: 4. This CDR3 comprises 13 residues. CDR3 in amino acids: CAWWDRGSYGYTF. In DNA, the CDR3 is TGTGCCTGGTGGGACAGGGGATCCTATGGCTACACCTTC. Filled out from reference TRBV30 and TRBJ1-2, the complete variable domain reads SQTIHQWPATLVQPVGSPLSLECTVEGTSNPNLYWYRQAAGRGLQLLFYSVGIGQISSEVPQNLSASRPQDRQFILSSKKLLLSDSGFYLCAWWDRGSYGYTFGSGTRLTVV.

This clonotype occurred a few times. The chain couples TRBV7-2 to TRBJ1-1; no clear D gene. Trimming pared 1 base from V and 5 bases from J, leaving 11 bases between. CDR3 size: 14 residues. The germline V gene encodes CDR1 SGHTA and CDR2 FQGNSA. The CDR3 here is CASSLVPSVTEAFF. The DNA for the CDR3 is TGTGCCAGCAGCTTAGTACCGTCGGTGACTGAAGCTTTCTTT.

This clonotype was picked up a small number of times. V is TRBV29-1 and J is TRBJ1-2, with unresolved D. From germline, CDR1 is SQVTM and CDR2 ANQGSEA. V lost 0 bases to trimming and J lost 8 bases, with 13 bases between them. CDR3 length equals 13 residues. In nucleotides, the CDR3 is TGCAGCGTTGAAGATGGGATAGGGTACGGCTACACCTTC. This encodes CSVEDGIGYGYTF.

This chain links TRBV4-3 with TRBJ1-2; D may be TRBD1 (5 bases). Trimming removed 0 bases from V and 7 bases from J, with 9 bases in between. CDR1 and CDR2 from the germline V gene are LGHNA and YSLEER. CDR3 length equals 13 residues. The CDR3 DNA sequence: TGCGCCAGCAGCCAAGATTGGGGGGTTGGCTACACCTTC. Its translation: CASSQDWGVGYTF.

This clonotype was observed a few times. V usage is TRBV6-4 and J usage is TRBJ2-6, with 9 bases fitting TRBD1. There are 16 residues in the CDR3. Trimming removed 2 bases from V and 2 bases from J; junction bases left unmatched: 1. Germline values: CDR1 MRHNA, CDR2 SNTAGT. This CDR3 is CASSDGDRAGANVLTF. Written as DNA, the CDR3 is TGTGCCAGCAGTGACGGGGACAGGGCTGGGGCCAACGTCCTGACTTTC.

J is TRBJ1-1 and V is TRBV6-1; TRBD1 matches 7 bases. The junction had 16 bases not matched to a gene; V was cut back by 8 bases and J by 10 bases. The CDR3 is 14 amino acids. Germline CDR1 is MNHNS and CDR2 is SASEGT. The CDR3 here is CASLNKRPRGSAFF. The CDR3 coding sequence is TGTGCCAGCCTTAATAAGCGGCCCAGGGGGTCAGCTTTCTTT.

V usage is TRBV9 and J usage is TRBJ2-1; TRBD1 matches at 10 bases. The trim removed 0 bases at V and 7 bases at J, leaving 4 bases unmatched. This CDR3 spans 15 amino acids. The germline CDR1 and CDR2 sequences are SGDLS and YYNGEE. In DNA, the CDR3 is TGTGCCAGCAGCGTAGGCCGGGACAGGGGTAATGAGCAGTTCTTC. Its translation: CASSVGRDRGNEQFF.

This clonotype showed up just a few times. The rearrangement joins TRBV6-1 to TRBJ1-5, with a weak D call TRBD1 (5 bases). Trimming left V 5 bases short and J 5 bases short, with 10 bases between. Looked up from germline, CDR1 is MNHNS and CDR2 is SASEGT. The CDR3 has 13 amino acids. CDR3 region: CASSLRAHQPQHF. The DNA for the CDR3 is TGTGCCAGCAGTCTCAGGGCTCATCAGCCCCAGCATTTT.

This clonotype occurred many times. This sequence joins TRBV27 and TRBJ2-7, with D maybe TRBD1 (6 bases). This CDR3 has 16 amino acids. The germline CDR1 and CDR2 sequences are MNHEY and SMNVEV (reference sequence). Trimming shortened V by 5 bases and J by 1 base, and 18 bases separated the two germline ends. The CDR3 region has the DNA TGTGCCAGCAGTACCCGGACGGCAAGGGGGTCCTACGAGCAGTACTTC. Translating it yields CASSTRTARGSYEQYF.

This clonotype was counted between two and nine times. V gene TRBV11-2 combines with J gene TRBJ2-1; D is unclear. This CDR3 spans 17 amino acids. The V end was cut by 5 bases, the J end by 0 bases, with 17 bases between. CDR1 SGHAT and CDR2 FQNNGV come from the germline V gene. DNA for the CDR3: TGTGCCAGCAGCCTGCTATCCCGCCTAAGCTCCTACAATGAGCAGTTCTTC. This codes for CASSLLSRLSSYNEQFF.

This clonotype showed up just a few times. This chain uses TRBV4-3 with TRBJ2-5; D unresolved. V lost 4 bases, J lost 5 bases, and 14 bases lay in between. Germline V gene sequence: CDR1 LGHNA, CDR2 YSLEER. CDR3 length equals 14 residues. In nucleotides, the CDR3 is TGCGCCAGCAGCCCCCGTGGCACCGATGAGACCCAGTACTTC. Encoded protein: CASSPRGTDETQYF.

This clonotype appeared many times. CDR3 residues: CASSRLAAGVDEQYF. Here the CDR3 DNA reads TGTGCCAGCTCACGGCTCGCGGCGGGAGTAGACGAGCAGTACTTC. The genes are TRBV18 and TRBJ2-7, with 7 positions matching TRBD2. Trimming at V came to 4 bases and at J to 5 bases, leaving 11 bases not matched to a gene. Germline V gene lookup returns CDR1 KGHSH and CDR2 LQKENI. This CDR3 has 15 residues. The complete variable domain, with remaining parts taken from reference TRBV18 and TRBJ2-7, reads NAGVMQNPRHLVRRRGQEARLRCSPMKGHSHVYWYRQLPEEGLKFMVYLQKENIIDESGMPKERFSAEFPKEGPSILRIQQVVRGDSAAYFCASSRLAAGVDEQYFGPGTRLTVT.

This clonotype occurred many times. In DNA form, the CDR3 reads TGCAGCGGGATGAACACTGAAGCTTTCTTT. This codes for CSGMNTEAFF. The genes are TRBV20-1 and TRBJ1-1; D ambiguous. CDR1 DFQATT and CDR2 SNEGSKA come from the germline V gene (reference sequence). The CDR3 has 10 amino acids.

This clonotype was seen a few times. The CDR3 DNA follows: TGTGCCAGCAGCCCGTCGACAGGGACTAGCTATGGCTACACCTTC. It encodes CASSPSTGTSYGYTF. The chain joins TRBV3-1 to TRBJ1-2; 7 bases align to TRBD1. Germline V gene sequence: CDR1 LGHDT, CDR2 YNNKEL (reference sequence). The V segment lost 4 bases and the J segment 4 bases; nucleotides outside the gene matches: 9. The CDR3 totals 15 residues.

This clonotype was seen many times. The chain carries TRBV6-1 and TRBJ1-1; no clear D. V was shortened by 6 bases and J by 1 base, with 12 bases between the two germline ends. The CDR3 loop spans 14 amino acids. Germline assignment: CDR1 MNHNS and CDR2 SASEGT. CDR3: CASRGSAGNTEAFF. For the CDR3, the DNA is TGTGCCAGCAGGGGCTCAGCCGGGAACACTGAAGCTTTCTTT.